The rows below give T cell receptor beta chains drawn from one sample of a study of OX40 agonist ivuxolimab in advanced cancers. Produced via immunoSEQ multiplex PCR; TCRdb's table is partial and in-frame only. In the table there are some 50,000 clones, approximately 80% of which are singletons. The material was CD4+ or CD8+ T cells sorted from blood, obtained in a trial of the OX40 agonist ivuxolimab. The source is an adult with an advanced solid tumor such as melanoma, head and neck, liver or kidney cancer. Each CDR3 is given with its conserved first and last residue. The D gene is left open where the match is weak. The size of a clone is reported for some rows only, either as once, few or many, or as a class for expanded clones.

j_call cdr3_length clone_size v_call d_call cdr3_nt cdr3_aa
TRBJ1-1 13 once TRBV5-8 - TGTGCCAGCAATCTGGGGGGGAACACTGAAGCTTTCTTT CASNLGGNTEAFF
TRBJ2-5 17 - TRBV4-1 - TGCGCCAGCAGCCAGATGGACATGGGACTCCCAAGGGGGACCCAGTACTTC CASSQMDMGLPRGTQYF
TRBJ1-3 16 - TRBV5-6 - TGTGCCAGCAGCCCAGGAGGGGCGAGGTCTGGAAACACCATATATTTT CASSPGGARSGNTIYF
TRBJ1-1 15 medium-sized TRBV4-1 - TGCGCCAGCAGCCAAGAAAAGTCGGTGAGAACTGAAGCTTTCTTT CASSQEKSVRTEAFF
TRBJ2-4 16 - TRBV14 TRBD1 TGTGCCAGCAGCCAAGAACGGGGACAGGGCGCAAACATTCAGTACTTC CASSQERGQGANIQYF
TRBJ2-7 14 - TRBV19 - TGTGCCAGTAGCCCAGCGCCGACAGGTACCGAGCAGTACTTC CASSPAPTGTEQYF
TRBJ1-2 14 - TRBV2 - TGTGCCAGCAGTGATGCGGGGGTAGACTATGGCTACACCTTC CASSDAGVDYGYTF
TRBJ2-2 15 - TRBV15 - TGTGCCACCAGCAGAGTGGGAAAGCGCACCGGGGAGCTGTTTTTT CATSRVGKRTGELFF
TRBJ2-3 17 - TRBV10-1 TRBD2 TGCGCCAGCAGGCTAGCGGGGGGGCTCTTCTGGGCAGATACGCAGTATTTT CASRLAGGLFWADTQYF
TRBJ2-5 16 - TRBV4-2 TRBD2 TGTGCCAGCAGCCAGCCTACTAGCGGGGGAACAGAGACCCAGTACTTC CASSQPTSGGTETQYF
TRBJ2-7 14 - TRBV2 TRBD1 TGTGCCAGCAGTGAGATCGGGACAGGGCGCGAGCAGTACTTC CASSEIGTGREQYF
TRBJ2-2 15 - TRBV7-2 TRBD1 TGTGCCAGCAGCTCTTGGACAGGGAACACCGGGGAGCTGTTTTTT CASSSWTGNTGELFF
TRBJ2-2 16 few TRBV19 - TGTGCCAGTAGTGCCCTTTATAAGGCGAACACCGGGGAGCTGTTTTTT CASSALYKANTGELFF
TRBJ1-2 13 - TRBV6-5 - TGTGCCAGCAGTCCTAGGGTCCCCTATGGCTACACCTTC CASSPRVPYGYTF
TRBJ1-1 14 - TRBV10-2 TRBD1 TGCGCCAGCAACCCTACAGGGGGAGACACTGAAGCTTTCTTT CASNPTGGDTEAFF
TRBJ1-1 13 - TRBV7-7 - TGTGCCAGCAGCCGGGAAATAAACACTGAAGCTTTCTTT CASSREINTEAFF
TRBJ2-7 15 - TRBV12-5 - TGTGCTAGTGGTTTGGTCGGAACGGGCTCCTACGAGCAGTACTTC CASGLVGTGSYEQYF
TRBJ1-6 13 - TRBV6-5 - TGTGCCAGCAGGACCACAGGGAATTCACCCCTCCACTTT CASRTTGNSPLHF
TRBJ1-5 13 - TRBV30 - TGTGCCTGGGGGGAGGACCCCAGGCAGCCCCAGCATTTT CAWGEDPRQPQHF
TRBJ2-5 15 once TRBV6-1 TRBD1 TGTGCCAGCAGGGGCCGACAGGGGGGACAAGAGACCCAGTACTTC CASRGRQGGQETQYF
TRBJ2-5 16 - TRBV5-1 TRBD1 TGCGCCAGCAGCTTGGGCCGTTCTGACAGGGAGAGGACCCAGTACTTC CASSLGRSDRERTQYF
TRBJ1-3 14 - TRBV27 - TGTGCCAGCAGTTTCACCGGGGCGGGAAACACCATATATTTT CASSFTGAGNTIYF
TRBJ1-1 16 - TRBV5-1 TRBD1 TGCGCCAGCAGCGTTCATCCCACCGGGACAGGCGTGGAAGCTTTCTTT CASSVHPTGTGVEAFF
TRBJ1-3 19 - TRBV5-6 TRBD1 TGTGCCAGCAGCTCAGGGGGACAGGGGGGCTACTACTCTGGAAACACCATATATTTT CASSSGGQGGYYSGNTIYF
TRBJ2-3 12 - TRBV14 - TGTGCCAGCAGCCAAGGGGGGAATACGCAGTATTTT CASSQGGNTQYF
TRBJ2-5 17 once TRBV7-9 - TGTGCCAGCAGCCCGGCGGCTCGAGGAAGAAGCGTCGGGACCCAGTACTTC CASSPAARGRSVGTQYF
TRBJ2-3 14 - TRBV11-2 - TGTGCCAGCAGCTCCTATACCCGGGATGATACGCAGTATTTT CASSSYTRDDTQYF
TRBJ2-3 17 - TRBV21-1 - TGTGCCAGCAGCAAAGTAAAAGCGGCGGTCTTGGGAGATACGCAGTATTTT CASSKVKAAVLGDTQYF
TRBJ1-1 13 - TRBV5-5 - TGTGCCAGCAGCTTGGCCTGGAACACTGAAGCTTTCTTT CASSLAWNTEAFF
TRBJ1-4 16 - TRBV15 - TGTGCCACCAGCACACCAGGGGATGCAACTAATGAAAAACTGTTTTTT CATSTPGDATNEKLFF
TRBJ1-3 14 - TRBV9 - TGTGCCAGCAGCGAGACTCTGTCTGGAAACACCATATATTTT CASSETLSGNTIYF
TRBJ1-1 16 - TRBV1 - TGCACCAGCAGACGCCCCGGGACAGGTTTTTACACTGAAGCTTTCTTT CTSRRPGTGFYTEAFF
TRBJ1-1 17 - TRBV4-3 - TGCGCCAGCAGCCAAAAGGGAAACCCACTCCTGGTCACTGAAGCTTTCTTT CASSQKGNPLLVTEAFF
TRBJ2-2 14 - TRBV5-5 - TGTGCCAGCAGCGCTAGCGCAAACACCGGGGAGCTGTTTTTT CASSASANTGELFF
TRBJ2-3 16 few TRBV11-2 - TGTGCCAGCAGCTTAGGGTCTAGTATTCGCACAGATACGCAGTATTTT CASSLGSSIRTDTQYF
TRBJ1-2 15 - TRBV6-5 - TGTGCCAGCAGCAAGGGGGGAAGCTCGAACTATGGCTACACCTTC CASSKGGSSNYGYTF
TRBJ2-7 12 - TRBV10-3 TRBD2 TGTGCCACTGGGGGGGATCCTTACGAGAAGTACTTC CATGGDPYEKYF
TRBJ2-7 14 - TRBV4-2 - TGTGCCAGCAGCCCTACAGGGTCCTCCTACGAGCAGTACTTC CASSPTGSSYEQYF
TRBJ1-5 13 few TRBV30 - TGTGCCTGGAGTGGGGGGGTTGGGCAGCCCCAGCATTTT CAWSGGVGQPQHF
TRBJ2-7 18 - TRBV4-2 TRBD2 TGTGCCAGCAGCCAAGATCGTGGGCTAGCGGGGGTCTCCTACGAGCAGTACTTC CASSQDRGLAGVSYEQYF
TRBJ1-2 14 - TRBV5-4 - TGTGCCAGCAGCTTGGGCCAGGCGAGCTATGGCTACACCTTC CASSLGQASYGYTF
TRBJ1-1 15 - TRBV5-6 TRBD1 TGTGCCAGCAGCAACTACAGGGGGCCGGGGACTGAAGCTTTCTTT CASSNYRGPGTEAFF
TRBJ2-3 14 - TRBV5-1 - TGCGCCAGCAGCACGGACACTAGCACAGATACGCAGTATTTT CASSTDTSTDTQYF
TRBJ1-5 15 - TRBV30 - TGTGCCTGGAGTGTAGGGGGGACCCGATATCAGCCCCAGCATTTT CAWSVGGTRYQPQHF
TRBJ1-5 16 - TRBV5-6 - TGTGCCACCTTGTACCGGGAACGCTATAGCAATCAGCCCCAGCATTTT CATLYRERYSNQPQHF
TRBJ1-5 13 - TRBV12-5 - TGTGCTAGTGGAACAGGGTACAATCAGCCCCAGCATTTT CASGTGYNQPQHF
TRBJ2-1 14 - TRBV5-1 TRBD1 TGCGCCAGCAGCGGGGGACAGGCCCTTAATGAGCAGTTCTTC CASSGGQALNEQFF
TRBJ2-2 13 - TRBV18 - TGTGCCAGCTCACCGGAGGGGGACGGGGAGCTGTTTTTT CASSPEGDGELFF
TRBJ2-1 12 - TRBV5-5 TRBD1 TGTGCCAGCAGCTTACAGGGGAATGAGCAGTTCTTC CASSLQGNEQFF
TRBJ1-2 13 once TRBV9 - TGTGCCAGCAGCGTAGATCCAGGAACCAGCTACACCTTC CASSVDPGTSYTF
TRBJ2-7 15 few TRBV11-2 - TGTGCCAGCAGCTTAATCTCCAGTGGGTCCTACGAGCAGTACTTC CASSLISSGSYEQYF
TRBJ2-3 12 few TRBV7-2 - TGTGCCAGCAGCCAGAGCACAGATACGCAGTATTTT CASSQSTDTQYF